The rows below give T cell receptor beta chains drawn from one sample of a study of OX40 agonist ivuxolimab in advanced cancers. TCRdb keeps only in-frame clones here, not all; method: immunoSEQ multiplex PCR. The sample shows some 50,000 clones, 90% to 95% of them seen only once. Sequencing was performed on CD4+ or CD8+ T cells sorted from blood, taken in a trial of the OX40 agonist ivuxolimab. The origin of the receptors is an adult with an advanced solid tumor such as melanoma, head and neck, liver or kidney cancer. Each CDR3 is given with its conserved first and last residue. A D gene is named only where the DNA matches it firmly. Clone size, where shown, is once, few, many, or a class for clones that have expanded.

TRBV6-1,TRBJ1-2,NA,NA,TGTGCCAGCAGTGAATTCAGGGTTTGGGACTATGGCTACACCTTC,CASSEFRVWDYGYTF
TRBV6-5,TRBJ2-3,NA,NA,TGTGCCAGCAGTTACGGGCAGGGCACAGATACGCAGTATTTT,CASSYGQGTDTQYF
TRBV29-1,TRBJ1-1,NA,NA,TGCAGCGTTGATGGGGGACCGTCGAACACTGAAGCTTTCTTT,CSVDGGPSNTEAFF
TRBV5-1,TRBJ2-7,TRBD1,NA,TGCGCCAGCAGCTTATCCGGGACAGGGGGCAACGAGCAGTACTTC,CASSLSGTGGNEQYF
TRBV4-3,TRBJ2-3,NA,NA,TGCGCCAGCAGCCAAGAAGATGAATCGCGGGGCACAGATACGCAGTATTTT,CASSQEDESRGTDTQYF
TRBV6-6,TRBJ2-1,TRBD2,NA,TGTGCCAGCCGATACCTAGCGGGAGGATTCGACAATGAGCAGTTCTTC,CASRYLAGGFDNEQFF
TRBV5-1,TRBJ2-3,NA,NA,TGCGCCAGCAGCTTGGGTCCCCTAGCCGACGGCACAGATACGCAGTATTTT,CASSLGPLADGTDTQYF
TRBV7-9,TRBJ2-5,NA,NA,TGTGCCAGCAGCTTAGGGGCTCAAGAGACCCAGTACTTC,CASSLGAQETQYF
TRBV11-2,TRBJ2-1,TRBD2,NA,TGTGCCAGCAGCTTAGAATACGGGAGGGACGAGCAGTTCTTC,CASSLEYGRDEQFF
TRBV6-5,TRBJ2-3,TRBD2,NA,TGTGCCAGCGCGGGGGGATGGGGAAGCACGCAGTATTTT,CASAGGWGSTQYF
TRBV27,TRBJ2-7,NA,NA,TGTGCCAGCAGCTGGGGTATCCCGGCGGCTTACGAGCAGTACTTC,CASSWGIPAAYEQYF
TRBV28,TRBJ1-1,TRBD1,NA,TGTGCCAGCCGCTCGACAGGGGGCCACACTGAAGCTTTCTTT,CASRSTGGHTEAFF
TRBV6-5,TRBJ2-1,NA,NA,TGTGCCAGCAGTTACTCAGGGACCGGTGAGCAGTTCTTC,CASSYSGTGEQFF
TRBV7-8,TRBJ2-7,NA,NA,NA,CASSLVGGGAGTVFYEQYF
TRBV18,TRBJ2-3,TRBD1,NA,TGTGCCAGCTCCATGACAGGGATCAGCACAGATACGCAGTATTTT,CASSMTGISTDTQYF
TRBV27,TRBJ1-2,NA,NA,TGTGCCAGCAGTTACCCCGGGGAAATATATGGCTACACCTTC,CASSYPGEIYGYTF
TRBV6-6,TRBJ1-6,NA,NA,TGTGCCAGCGGTAGCTCCTATAATTCACCCCTCCACTTT,CASGSSYNSPLHF
TRBV7-2,TRBJ2-7,NA,NA,TGTGCCAGCAGCTCGGCCTACTACGAGCAGTACTTC,CASSSAYYEQYF
TRBV9,TRBJ1-4,TRBD1,NA,TGTGCCAGCAGCATGGGACAGGCCTCTGGAAATGAAAAACTGTTTTTT,CASSMGQASGNEKLFF
TRBV27,TRBJ2-6,NA,NA,TGTGCCAGCAGTTTGGTACACTCTGGGGCCAACGTCCTGACTTTC,CASSLVHSGANVLTF
TRBV19,TRBJ1-1,NA,NA,TGTGCCAGTAGTCAGGGGCCTGAAGCTTTCTTT,CASSQGPEAFF
TRBV9,TRBJ1-1,TRBD1,NA,TGTGCCAGCAGCGTAGAGGGACAGGGGATGCCTGAAGCTTTCTTT,CASSVEGQGMPEAFF
TRBV7-6,TRBJ2-7,NA,NA,TGTGCCAGCAGCTTAATGGGGGACCGAGACGAGCAGTACTTC,CASSLMGDRDEQYF
TRBV27,TRBJ2-7,TRBD2,NA,TGTGCCAGCAGCCAAGGACTAGCGGGGGACTACGAGCAGTACTTC,CASSQGLAGDYEQYF
TRBV28,TRBJ1-2,TRBD1,NA,TGTGCCAGCAGCTCCGGACAGGTAATACCTGATGGCTACACCTTC,CASSSGQVIPDGYTF
TRBV6-4,TRBJ2-1,TRBD2,NA,TGTGCCAGCAGTCTCCTAGCGGGAATATACAATGAGCAGTTCTTC,CASSLLAGIYNEQFF
TRBV29-1,TRBJ2-7,TRBD1,NA,TGCAGCGTTACCCCGGGACAGGGGTCCTACGAGCAGTACTTC,CSVTPGQGSYEQYF
TRBV27,TRBJ1-5,TRBD1,NA,TGTGCCAGCTGTCCGGGACAGGGGGCGCGAGGCAATCAGCCCCAGCATTTT,CASCPGQGARGNQPQHF
TRBV2,TRBJ2-7,TRBD1,NA,TGTGCCAGCAGTGGCCTAGGGGGCTTGGGGGAGCAGTACTTC,CASSGLGGLGEQYF
TRBV7-9,TRBJ2-2,TRBD2,NA,TGTGCCAGCAGTAGCGGGAGAGCTAACACCGGGGAGCTGTTTTTT,CASSSGRANTGELFF
TRBV11-2,TRBJ1-1,NA,NA,TGTGCCAGCAGGGGGGGGAACACTGAAGCTTTCTTT,CASRGGNTEAFF
TRBV18,TRBJ1-1,NA,NA,TGTGCCAGCTCACCTGACCGGGGGACTGAAGCTTTCTTT,CASSPDRGTEAFF
TRBV5-1,TRBJ1-1,NA,once,TGCGCCAGCAGCTTGGACTTTACCCGGGGGACTGAAGCTTTCTTT,CASSLDFTRGTEAFF
TRBV5-4,TRBJ1-2,NA,NA,TGTGCCAGCAGCTTGGGGGGGAATGGCTACACCTTC,CASSLGGNGYTF
TRBV6-5,TRBJ2-5,TRBD1,NA,TGTGCCAGCAGTTGGACAGGGGGCGAAGAGACCCAGTACTTC,CASSWTGGEETQYF
TRBV5-8,TRBJ1-2,NA,NA,TGTGCCAGCAGCAGCGATCCCGGGACCGCTGCCGACTACACCTTC,CASSSDPGTAADYTF
TRBV9,TRBJ2-2,TRBD1,once,TGTGCCAGCAGCACTAACCCGACAGGGTTCGACACCGGGGAGCTGTTTTTT,CASSTNPTGFDTGELFF
TRBV4-1,TRBJ1-2,NA,NA,TGCGCCAGCAGCCAAGGTACCGGGCAGGGCGGTGGCTACACCTTC,CASSQGTGQGGGYTF
TRBV5-1,TRBJ1-2,TRBD1,NA,TGCGCCAGCAGCACCGGACAGGGTCCCATCTATGGCTACACCTTC,CASSTGQGPIYGYTF
TRBV7-9,TRBJ2-2,TRBD1,once,TGTGCCAGCAGCTCTTACCCGGACAGGACGAACACCGGGGAGCTGTTTTTT,CASSSYPDRTNTGELFF
TRBV7-8,TRBJ1-5,NA,NA,TGTGCCAGCAGCCTAGGAGGGACTCAGCCCCAGCATTTT,CASSLGGTQPQHF
TRBV27,TRBJ1-1,NA,NA,TGTGCCAGCAGTTTATCGGGGAGGCGTGGCACTGAAGCTTTCTTT,CASSLSGRRGTEAFF
TRBV6-6,TRBJ2-3,NA,NA,TGTGCCAGCAGTGACTGGACTCAGGCGGATACGCAGTATTTT,CASSDWTQADTQYF
TRBV13,TRBJ1-1,NA,NA,TGTGCCAGCAGCTTAACGGGCGGCTTGAACACTGAAGCTTTCTTT,CASSLTGGLNTEAFF
TRBV4-1,TRBJ2-1,TRBD2,NA,TGCGCCAGCAGCCAAGGATGGGCGGGGGGCATAACTGAGCAGTTCTTC,CASSQGWAGGITEQFF
TRBV2,TRBJ2-7,TRBD2,NA,TGTGCCAGCAGTGAAGCTCATCCAGCGGGAGAGGACTACGAGCAGTACTTC,CASSEAHPAGEDYEQYF
TRBV7-9,TRBJ1-1,NA,NA,TGTGCCAGCAGCTCACCCTCTGGCACTGAAGCTTTCTTT,CASSSPSGTEAFF
TRBV11-2,TRBJ2-3,TRBD2,NA,TGTGCCAGCAGCGACCCGGCTAGCGGGGCCCTCACAGATACGCAGTATTTT,CASSDPASGALTDTQYF
TRBV2,TRBJ1-4,TRBD1,NA,TGTGCCAGCAGTGACGGACAGGGGGCATCTAATGAAAAACTGTTTTTT,CASSDGQGASNEKLFF
TRBV5-6,TRBJ1-3,NA,NA,TGTGCCAGCAGCTTTAAGAATGGAAACACCATATATTTT,CASSFKNGNTIYF
TRBV6-4,TRBJ2-2,TRBD2,NA,TGTGCCAGCAGCCCGGGACTAGCGGCCTTCAACACCGGGGAGCTGTTTTTT,CASSPGLAAFNTGELFF
TRBV4-2,TRBJ1-2,NA,NA,TGTGCCAGCAGCCAAGTCCCCGGGGGGAATCGCTACACCTTC,CASSQVPGGNRYTF
TRBV12-5,TRBJ2-7,NA,NA,TGTGCTAGTGGTATCGACTCCAACTACGAGCAGTACTTC,CASGIDSNYEQYF
TRBV28,TRBJ2-7,NA,NA,TGTGCCAGCAGCAATGCCGGGACCCCATACGAGCAGTACTTC,CASSNAGTPYEQYF
TRBV11-2,TRBJ2-5,NA,NA,TGTGCCAGCAGCTTACGGGAATGGGGAGAGACCCAGTACTTC,CASSLREWGETQYF
TRBV4-2,TRBJ2-1,TRBD2,NA,TGTGCCAGCAGCCAGCCCATGGGGGGGGTCGAGCAGTTCTTC,CASSQPMGGVEQFF
TRBV7-9,TRBJ1-1,TRBD1,NA,TGTGCCAGCAGCCCAGAACAGGGGACGAACACTGAAGCTTTCTTT,CASSPEQGTNTEAFF